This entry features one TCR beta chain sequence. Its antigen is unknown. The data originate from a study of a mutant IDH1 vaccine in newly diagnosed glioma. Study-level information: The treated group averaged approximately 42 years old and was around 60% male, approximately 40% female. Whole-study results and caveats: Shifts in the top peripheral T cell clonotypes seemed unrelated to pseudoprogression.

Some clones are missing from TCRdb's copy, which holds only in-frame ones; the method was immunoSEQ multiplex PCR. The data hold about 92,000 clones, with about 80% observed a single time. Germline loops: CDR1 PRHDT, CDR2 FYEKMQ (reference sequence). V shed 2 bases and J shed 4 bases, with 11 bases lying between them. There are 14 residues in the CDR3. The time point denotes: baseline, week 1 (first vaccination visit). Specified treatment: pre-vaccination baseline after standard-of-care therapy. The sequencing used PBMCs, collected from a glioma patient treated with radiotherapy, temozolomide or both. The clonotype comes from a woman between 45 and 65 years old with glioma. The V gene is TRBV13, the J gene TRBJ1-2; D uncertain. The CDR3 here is CASSLNAESYGYTF. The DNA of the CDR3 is TGTGCCAGCAGCTTAAATGCAGAAAGCTATGGCTACACCTTC.